This T cell receptor beta chain was obtained from a study of CD8+ T cells in alopecia areata. CDR3 size: 13 residues. The V segment lost 6 bases and the J segment 2 bases; nucleotides outside the gene matches: 4. From germline, CDR1 is SQVTM and CDR2 ANQGSEA. A remark on this clone: Its target is not known.

Study-level findings and limits: Patients displayed less clarity in TCR sharing than mice, a finding possibly related to HLA.

The sample's treatment: oral pan-JAK inhibitor, 5-10 mg twice daily. RNA extraction was followed by reverse transcription into cDNA, which acted as the sequencing template. Using immunoSEQ multiplex PCR, the repertoire was profiled, and TCRdb retains in-frame clones only, with some absent. Of about 200,000 clones in the sample, around 64% are singletons; the top ten hold about 1.3%. The V call is TRBV29-1, the J call TRBJ1-2; 9 nucleotides align to TRBD1. This clonotype was sampled from a human donor with alopecia areata. The sequenced sample was CD4+ T cells sorted from blood, obtained around week 50, from a patient treated with tofacitinib. The CDR3 reads CSVNRGPNYGYTF. CDR3 DNA sequence: TGCAGCGTAAACAGGGGGCCCAACTATGGCTACACCTTC. The whole variable domain, remainder taken from reference TRBV29-1 and TRBJ1-2, is SAVISQKPSRDICQRGTSLTIQCQVDSQVTMMFWYRQQPGQSLTLIATANQGSEATYESGFVIDKFPISRPNLTFSTLTVSNMSPEDSSIYLCSVNRGPNYGYTFGSGTRLTVV.